Listed below are T cell receptor beta chains from one sample, sequenced in a study of OX40 agonist ivuxolimab in advanced cancers. Using immunoSEQ multiplex PCR, the repertoire was profiled, and TCRdb retains in-frame clones only, with some absent. The sample holds about 21,000 clones; about 80% are singletons and the top ten take roughly 32%. The specimen was CD4+ or CD8+ T cells sorted from blood, collected in a trial of the OX40 agonist ivuxolimab. The receptors originated from an adult with an advanced solid tumor such as melanoma, head and neck, liver or kidney cancer. CDR3s include the opening cysteine and the closing phenylalanine or tryptophan. Fields, in order: D gene, V gene, clone size, J gene, CDR3 DNA, CDR3 protein. D genes are given only for firm matches. The size of a clone is reported for some rows only, either as once, few or many, or as a class for expanded clones.

TRBD2	TRBV7-9	-	TRBJ2-5	TGTGCCAGCAGCTTAGAACGGCTACTAGCGGGGGAGATCCAAGAGACCCAGTACTTC	CASSLERLLAGEIQETQYF
-	TRBV6-5	-	TRBJ2-5	TGTGCCAGCAGTTACCGGGTAGCCCCGGAGACCCAGTACTTC	CASSYRVAPETQYF
TRBD1	TRBV10-3	-	TRBJ2-1	TGTGCCATCAGCGACCCGGGACAGGGCTACAATGAGCAGTTCTTC	CAISDPGQGYNEQFF
-	TRBV11-2	-	TRBJ2-4	TGTGCCAGCAGCTTAGCGGGTGGAGCCAAAAACATTCAGTACTTC	CASSLAGGAKNIQYF
TRBD1	TRBV4-1	-	TRBJ2-7	TGCGCCAGCAGCCAAGATCCGACAGGGGACGCCTACGAGCAGTACTTC	CASSQDPTGDAYEQYF
TRBD2	TRBV11-3	-	TRBJ2-1	TGTGCCAGCAGCTCTTGGACTAGCGGGAACAATGAGCAGTTCTTC	CASSSWTSGNNEQFF
-	TRBV11-2	-	TRBJ2-3	TGTGCCAGCAGAGGATTCACAGATACGCAGTATTTT	CASRGFTDTQYF
-	TRBV2	few	TRBJ1-2	TGTGCCAGCACCGCCCAATCCGAGTTTGGCTACACCTTC	CASTAQSEFGYTF
-	TRBV7-9	-	TRBJ1-5	TGTGCCAGCCCCGGAGCGGATAGCAATCAGCCCCAGCATTTT	CASPGADSNQPQHF
-	TRBV5-4	-	TRBJ1-1	TGTGCCAGCAGCCAACAGGGTTACACTGAAGCTTTCTTT	CASSQQGYTEAFF